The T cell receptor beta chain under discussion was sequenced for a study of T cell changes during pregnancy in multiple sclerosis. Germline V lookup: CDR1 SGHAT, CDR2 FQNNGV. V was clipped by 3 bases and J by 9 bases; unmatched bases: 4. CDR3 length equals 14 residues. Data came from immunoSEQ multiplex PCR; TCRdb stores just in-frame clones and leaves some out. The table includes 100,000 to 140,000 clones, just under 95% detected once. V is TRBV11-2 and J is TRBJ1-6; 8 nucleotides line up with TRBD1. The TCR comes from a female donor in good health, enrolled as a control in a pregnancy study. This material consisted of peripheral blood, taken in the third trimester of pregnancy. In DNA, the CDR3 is TGTGCCAGCAGCTTCGGACAGGGTGGTTCACCCCTCCACTTT. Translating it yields CASSFGQGGSPLHF.